The 27 T cell receptor beta chains presented below share a single source sample, sequenced in a study. TCRdb itself ran the RT-PCR reads through MiXCR, one entry per CDR3 protein. The sample lists almost 700,000 distinct CDR3 sequences, approximately 15% occurring once. Sequencing input: memory CD4+ T cells from blood. All receptors derive from a female donor in good health, serving as a healthy control.

This clonotype was observed many times. This chain connects TRBV6-1 to TRBJ2-5; D unresolved. This CDR3 region has 11 residues. V shed 6 bases and J shed 3 bases, with 5 bases lying between them. Germline loops: CDR1 MNHNS, CDR2 SASEGT. CDR3 in DNA: TGTGCCAGCAGGACGGAAGAGACCCAGTACTTC. Protein: CASRTEETQYF.

The CDR3 nucleotides are TGCAGTGCCTCACAGGACAGGCTAAAACTGTTTTTT. This translates into CSASQDRLKLFF. The chain recombines TRBV20-1 with TRBJ1-4, with 7 bases that match TRBD1. This CDR3 is built from 12 residues. CDR1 and CDR2 from the germline V gene are DFQATT and SNEGSKA (reference sequence). V lost 6 bases, J lost 10 bases, and 8 bases stayed unmatched.

This clonotype has just a few counts. The chain employs TRBV6-5 and TRBJ2-7; TRBD1 might be the D (6 bases). Germline V lookup: CDR1 MNHEY, CDR2 SVGAGI. Trimming removed 9 bases at V and 0 bases at J, with 9 bases between. The CDR3 is 12 amino acids. The CDR3 DNA reads TGTGCCAGTTTACAGGGCTCCTACGAGCAGTACTTC. Its protein product is CASLQGSYEQYF.

This clonotype was counted between two and nine times. The rearrangement joins TRBV20-1 to TRBJ1-2; D uncertain. V shed 6 bases and J shed 4 bases, with 9 bases lying between them. CDR1 is DFQATT and CDR2 is SNEGSKA in the germline V gene (reference sequence). The CDR3 is 11 residues long. The CDR3 sequence is CSAPDGYGYTF. The CDR3 nucleotides read TGCAGTGCCCCGGACGGCTATGGCTACACCTTC.

In its sample, this clonotype was seen a few times. This chain links TRBV7-9 with TRBJ2-3; 12 bases line up with TRBD1. Germline assignment: CDR1 SEHNR and CDR2 FQNEAQ (reference sequence). Trimming at V came to 6 bases and at J to 8 bases, leaving 15 bases not matched to a gene. CDR3 size: 17 residues. The CDR3 region has the DNA TGTGCCAGCAGAGGAAGGGGACAGGGGGCACTGTTTGGTACGCAGTATTTT. It codes for CASRGRGQGALFGTQYF. The entire variable domain, with the rest obtained from reference TRBV7-9 and TRBJ2-3, is as follows: DTGVSQNPRHKITKRGQNVTFRCDPISEHNRLYWYRQTLGQGPEFLTYFQNEAQLEKSRLLSDRFSAERPKGSFSTLEIQRTEQGDSAMYLCASRGRGQGALFGTQYFGPGTRLTVL.

The chain uses TRBV5-1 and TRBJ2-7; D may match TRBD1 or TRBD2 (6 bases each). The germline CDR1 and CDR2 sequences are SGHRS and YFSETQ. The germline V and J ends were trimmed by 0 bases and 3 bases, with 13 bases remaining between them. This CDR3 has 15 residues. The CDR3, as DNA: TGCGCCAGCAGCTTGGAGTGGGGGGCAGTCTACGAGCAGTACTTC. As protein: CASSLEWGAVYEQYF.

This clonotype was picked up a small number of times. The chain is built from TRBV20-1 and TRBJ1-1; D is uncertain. V was trimmed by 0 bases and J by 5 bases, leaving 10 bases between them. CDR3 length: 13 amino acids. Germline values: CDR1 DFQATT, CDR2 SNEGSKA (reference sequence). The CDR3 loop reads CSARDPTGTEAFF. Written as DNA, the CDR3 is TGCAGTGCTAGAGATCCCACGGGGACTGAAGCTTTCTTT.

About this clonotype: A much bigger clone sits one base away, suggesting this may be a read error. This chain uses TRBV7-8 with TRBJ2-7, with D unresolved. The germline gives CDR1 SGHVS, CDR2 FQNEAQ. The CDR3 is 12 residues long. V was pared by 4 bases and J by 7 bases, with 11 bases between. DNA for the CDR3: TGTGCCAGCAGCTCCTTCGGCCAAGAGCAGTACTTC. Translation: CASSSFGQEQYF.

Many counts were recorded for this clonotype. Compared with germline, one end of the junction differs, possibly owing to a read error. V gene TRBV6-5 combines with J gene TRBJ2-1, with TRBD2 matching over 16 bases. Germline values: CDR1 MNHEY, CDR2 SVGAGI. The length of the CDR3 is 15 residues. The CDR3: CASSPGTSGRAGGIF. The DNA for the CDR3 is TGTGCCAGCAGTCCTGGGACTAGCGGGAGGGCCGGCGGAATCTTC.

The rearrangement joins TRBV7-9 to TRBJ2-1, with TRBD1 as a possible D gene (5 bases). This CDR3 has 14 amino acids. Per germline, CDR1 SEHNR and CDR2 FQNEAQ (reference sequence). V shed 5 bases and J shed 9 bases, with 17 bases lying between them. DNA for the CDR3: TGTGCCAGCAGCCCTTCCTCGACAGTCACTGAGCAGTTCTTC. Protein: CASSPSSTVTEQFF.

This clonotype was seen more than once but under ten times. The chain uses TRBV5-1 and TRBJ1-4; D call uncertain. Trimming stripped 2 bases from V and 1 base from J, with 12 bases between. Germline V gene lookup returns CDR1 SGHRS and CDR2 YFSETQ. The CDR3 extends over 16 amino acids. The CDR3, as DNA: TGCGCCAGCAGCTTCAGTGCGGAGGGAACTAATGAAAAACTGTTTTTT. Protein: CASSFSAEGTNEKLFF.

This clonotype was detected only a few times. The gene calls are TRBV6-1 and TRBJ1-3; D uncertain. This CDR3 contains 14 residues. Germline CDR1 MNHNS, CDR2 SASEGT. V was clipped by 2 bases and J by 2 bases, with 7 bases between them. This CDR3 is CASSELGTGNTIYF. The CDR3 DNA follows: TGTGCCAGCAGTGAATTGGGGACTGGAAACACCATATATTTT.

The chain uses TRBV6-2 or TRBV6-3 and TRBJ2-1; D possibly corresponds to TRBD2 (5 bases). Germline values: CDR1 MNHEY, CDR2 SVGEGT. This CDR3 spans 11 amino acids. With 7 bases removed from V and 8 bases from J, the gap between germline ends came to 9 bases. In DNA, the CDR3 is TGTGCCAGCACCAAGGAGGATGAGCAGTTCTTC. It is translated as CASTKEDEQFF.

The table lists this clonotype with a few counts. The CDR3 DNA follows: TGCGCCAGCCGATCAGGGGTCGTGAACACTGAAGCTTTCTTT. It encodes CASRSGVVNTEAFF. The genes are TRBV5-1 and TRBJ1-1; TRBD1 might be the D (6 bases). Germline V gene sequence: CDR1 SGHRS, CDR2 YFSETQ. This CDR3 has 14 amino acids. Between the trimmed V and J ends, which lost 7 bases and 0 bases, there was a span of 13 bases.

The rearrangement joins TRBV20-1 to TRBJ2-5; 7 bases align to TRBD2. J gave up 5 bases and V 3 bases, and 15 bases lay outside the gene matches. Germline-derived CDR1 and CDR2 are DFQATT and SNEGSKA (reference sequence). The length of the CDR3 is 16 residues. DNA of the CDR3: TGCAGTGCTAGTTCCCCGGCTAGCGGAGTCCTGGAGACCCAGTACTTC. It encodes CSASSPASGVLETQYF.

This clonotype was found many times. The V call is TRBV7-2, the J call TRBJ2-5; TRBD2 might be the D (5 bases). Trimming removed 3 bases from V and 3 bases from J, with 14 bases in between. The CDR3 has 15 amino acids. From germline, CDR1 is SGHTA and CDR2 FQGNSA. The CDR3 region is CASSFFGEQEETQYF. The CDR3 DNA follows: TGTGCCAGCAGCTTTTTCGGGGAGCAGGAAGAGACCCAGTACTTC.

This clonotype was seen repeatedly, ten times or more. Mismatch with germline at one junction end may stem from a read error. The rearrangement uses TRBV6-5 and TRBJ2-5, with D tentatively TRBD1 or TRBD2 (5 bases each). This CDR3 contains 15 residues. Germline V CDR1 and CDR2: MNHEY, SVGAGI. CDR3 sequence (DNA): TGTGCCAGCAGATACTCCGGGACGCTCCAAGAGACCCAGTACTTC. Translating it yields CASRYSGTLQETQYF.

The chain links TRBV25-1 to TRBJ1-4; D gene unclear. The CDR3 has 14 amino acids. V lost 6 bases and J lost 4, with 12 bases in between. Germline lookup yields CDR1 MGHDK and CDR2 SYGVNS. The CDR3 DNA is TGTGCCAGCAGGCGGCAAGGCTATAATGAAAAACTGTTTTTT. It yields the protein CASRRQGYNEKLFF. The full variable domain, completed using reference TRBV25-1 and TRBJ1-4, is EADIYQTPRYLVIGTGKKITLECSQTMGHDKMYWYQQDPGMELHLIHYSYGVNSTEKGDLSSESTVSRIRTEHFPLTLESARPSHTSQYLCASRRQGYNEKLFFGSGTQLSVL.

This clonotype was seen many times. This chain connects TRBV20-1 to TRBJ1-5; D remains unclear. The germline V gene encodes CDR1 DFQATT and CDR2 SNEGSKA (reference sequence). The V gene lost 6 bases and the J gene lost 3 bases, with 12 bases spanning the gap. The CDR3 is 13 residues long. The CDR3 region is CSAERLDNQPQHF. CDR3 sequence (DNA): TGCAGTGCGGAGAGACTGGACAATCAGCCCCAGCATTTT.

This clonotype came up many times. The chain joins TRBV29-1 to TRBJ1-1; D gene uncertain. The CDR3 loop spans 12 amino acids. The germline V gene has CDR1 SQVTM and CDR2 ANQGSEA. V dropped 5 bases and J dropped 5 bases, with 12 bases sitting between them. The CDR3 DNA sequence: TGCAGCGTTTCTGATTCGGAGACTGAAGCTTTCTTT. Protein sequence: CSVSDSETEAFF.

The V and J genes are TRBV28 and TRBJ1-2, with D perhaps TRBD1 (6 bases). Germline values: CDR1 MDHEN, CDR2 SYDVKM. With 2 bases removed from V and 8 bases from J, the gap between germline ends came to 9 bases. CDR3 size: 12 residues. The CDR3 here is CASSLTGTGYTF. The CDR3 bases are TGTGCCAGCAGTTTAACAGGGACAGGCTACACCTTC.

This clonotype was seen more than once but under ten times. The V and J genes are TRBV19 and TRBJ1-5; TRBD1 matches 8 bases. The CDR3 runs 15 residues. Germline V gene lookup returns CDR1 LNHDA and CDR2 SQIVND (reference sequence). J lost 7 bases, V lost 5 bases, and 10 bases had no gene match. The CDR3 DNA reads as TGTGCCAGTAGTTTCGCCACAGGGGGGGAACAGCCCCAGCATTTT. It is translated as CASSFATGGEQPQHF.

This clonotype showed up just a few times. The chain is built from TRBV20-1 and TRBJ2-7; D is unresolved. Germline V gene sequence: CDR1 DFQATT, CDR2 SNEGSKA (reference sequence). The CDR3 has 17 residues. Trimming removed 5 bases from V and 7 bases from J, with 30 bases in between. The CDR3 is CSASDPQLGLLRREQYF. DNA for the CDR3: TGCAGTGCTTCCGACCCACAGTTGGGCCTGCTGCGGCGGGAGCAGTACTTC.

This clonotype was counted only a few times. V is TRBV6-2 or TRBV6-3 and J is TRBJ2-1, with TRBD2 matching 8 bases. The CDR3 has 12 residues. Germline V gene data show CDR1 as MNHEY and CDR2 as SVGEGT. With V trimmed by 9 bases and J by 2 bases, 0 bases remained unmatched. CDR3 protein: CASSGTYNEQFF. Here the CDR3 DNA reads TGTGCCAGTAGCGGGACCTACAATGAGCAGTTCTTC.

This clonotype came up many times. The chain uses TRBV10-3 and TRBJ2-7, with TRBD1 as a possible D gene (6 bases). The CDR3 is made up of 14 amino acids. The V gene's germline CDR1 is ENHRY and CDR2 SYGVKD. The V gene lost 3 bases and the J gene lost 7 bases, with 16 bases spanning the gap. This CDR3 reads CAISDNRVRGEQYF. CDR3 DNA sequence: TGTGCCATCAGTGATAACAGGGTAAGAGGAGAGCAGTACTTC.

Worth noting for this clonotype: One end of the junction varies from germline; a read error may be responsible. The genes are TRBV5-5 and TRBJ2-3; unclear D gene. The CDR3 sequence is 17 residues long. The V gene's germline CDR1 is SGHKS and CDR2 YYEKEE (reference sequence). Written as DNA, the CDR3 is TGTTCCAGCAGCTTGGGCCCGCTGGTTGGCCAGTCAGATACGCAGTATTTT. Encoded protein: CSSSLGPLVGQSDTQYF. The whole variable domain, filled in from reference TRBV5-5 and TRBJ2-3, reads DAGVTQSPTHLIKTRGQQVTLRCSPISGHKSVSWYQQVLGQGPQFIFQYYEKEERGRGNFPDRFSARQFPNYSSELNVNALLLGDSALYLCSSSLGPLVGQSDTQYFGPGTRLTVL.

This clonotype was observed a few times. V usage is TRBV6-2 or TRBV6-3 and J usage is TRBJ2-2, with 11 bases fitting TRBD1. The CDR3 loop spans 14 amino acids. CDR1 MNHEY and CDR2 SVGEGT come from the germline V gene. V was clipped by 8 bases and J by 8 bases; unmatched bases: 7. CDR3 nucleotide sequence: TGTGCCAGCGGGAGGACAGGGGGCGCGGGGGAGCTGTTTTTT. Translation gives CASGRTGGAGELFF.